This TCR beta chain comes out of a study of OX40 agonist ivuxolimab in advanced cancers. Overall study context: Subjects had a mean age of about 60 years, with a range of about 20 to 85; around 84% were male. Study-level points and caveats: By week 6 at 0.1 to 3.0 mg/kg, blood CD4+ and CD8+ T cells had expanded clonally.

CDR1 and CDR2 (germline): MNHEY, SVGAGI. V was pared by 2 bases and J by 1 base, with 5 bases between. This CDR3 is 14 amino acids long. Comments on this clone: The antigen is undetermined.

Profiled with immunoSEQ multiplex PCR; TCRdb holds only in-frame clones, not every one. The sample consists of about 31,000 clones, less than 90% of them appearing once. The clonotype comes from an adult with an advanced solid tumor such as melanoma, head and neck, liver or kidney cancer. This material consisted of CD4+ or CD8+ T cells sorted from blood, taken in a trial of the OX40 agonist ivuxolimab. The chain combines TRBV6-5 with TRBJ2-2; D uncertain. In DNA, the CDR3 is TGTGCCAGCAGTTACGGGGTGAACACCGGGGAGCTGTTTTTT. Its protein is CASSYGVNTGELFF.